This is a list of T cell receptor beta chains from one sample in a study of CD8 T cells in ankylosing spondylitis. MiXCR, run by TCRdb on the 5' RACE reads, gives a single entry per CDR3 protein. The top ten clones hold roughly a third of a sample with a few hundred thousand distinct CDR3 sequences, 15% to 20% of them seen once. Sequenced: blood, either unsorted or a sorted T cell fraction (not recorded which). Every receptor here comes from a male donor with ankylosing spondylitis or in good health (not recorded which). Each CDR3 is given with its conserved first and last residue. Fields, in order: D gene, clone size, J gene, CDR3 length, V gene, CDR3 protein, CDR3 DNA. D genes are given only for firm matches. Where a row states a size, it is once, few, many or the class of an expanded clone; other rows omit it.

NA	NA	TRBJ2-6	16	TRBV29-1	CSVEPGNSSGANVLTF	TGCAGCGTTGAACCCGGCAACAGCTCTGGGGCCAACGTCCTGACTTTC
NA	NA	TRBJ1-6	14	TRBV12-3/TRBV12-4	CASSFGSNNSPLHF	TGTGCCAGCAGTTTCGGATCGAATAATTCACCCCTCCACTTT
NA	few	TRBJ2-3	17	TRBV14	CASSQGGPGAGPDTQYF	TGTGCCAGCAGCCAAGGGGGTCCGGGAGCCGGCCCAGATACGCAGTATTTT
TRBD1	NA	TRBJ2-2	16	TRBV9	CASSVEGDRVAGELFF	TGTGCCAGCAGCGTAGAGGGGGACAGGGTCGCCGGGGAGCTGTTTTTT
NA	NA	TRBJ2-7	15	TRBV5-1	CASSLGQAPSYEQYF	TGCGCCAGCAGCTTGGGGCAGGCCCCCTCCTACGAGCAGTACTTC
TRBD2	NA	TRBJ2-7	14	TRBV27	CASRTSGDAYEQYF	TGTGCCAGCAGGACGAGCGGGGACGCCTACGAGCAGTACTTC
NA	NA	TRBJ2-3	16	TRBV9	CASSTIAETSTDTQYF	TGTGCCAGCAGCACCATAGCGGAAACTAGCACAGATACGCAGTATTTT
TRBD2	few	TRBJ2-3	15	TRBV12-3/TRBV12-4	CASSGGRAAGDTQYF	TGTGCCAGCTCCGGCGGGAGGGCAGCCGGGGATACGCAGTATTTT
NA	NA	TRBJ2-3	14	TRBV9	CASSHPPGTDTQYF	TGTGCCAGCAGCCACCCTCCCGGCACAGATACGCAGTATTTT
NA	NA	TRBJ2-1	16	TRBV28	CASSFPGTGDDNEQFF	TGTGCCAGCAGTTTCCCCGGGACCGGGGACGACAATGAGCAGTTCTTC
NA	few	TRBJ1-1	13	TRBV7-9	CASSLERGTEAFF	TGTGCCAGCAGCTTAGAACGGGGCACTGAAGCTTTCTTT
NA	NA	TRBJ2-7	13	TRBV6-2/TRBV6-3	CASSYGFAYEQYF	TGTGCCAGCAGTTATGGGTTCGCCTACGAGCAGTACTTC
NA	NA	TRBJ2-1	17	TRBV4-1	CASSQEFLRAGEIEQFF	TGCGCCAGCAGCCAAGAATTCCTCAGGGCTGGGGAAATTGAGCAGTTCTTC
TRBD1	many	TRBJ2-1	13	TRBV6-4	CASSKGARSEQFF	TGTGCCAGCAGCAAGGGGGCGCGCAGTGAGCAGTTCTTC
NA	many	TRBJ2-5	17	TRBV6-1	CASSEATGTSYQETQYF	TGTGCCAGCAGTGAAGCGACCGGGACCTCGTACCAAGAGACCCAGTACTTC
NA	few	TRBJ2-1	13	TRBV28	CAIKGGGVYEQFF	TGTGCCATAAAGGGAGGGGGCGTCTATGAGCAGTTCTTC
NA	few	TRBJ1-2	17	TRBV4-1	CASSQDRTAVGYYGYTF	TGCGCCAGCAGCCAAGATCGTACTGCCGTGGGGTACTATGGCTACACCTTC
NA	many	TRBJ2-1	13	TRBV6-1	CASTDGQTHEQFF	TGTGCCAGCACCGACGGACAGACCCATGAGCAGTTCTTC
NA	few	TRBJ2-7	15	TRBV29-1	CSVCRAGALAYEQYF	TGCAGCGTTTGCAGGGCTGGGGCTTTGGCCTACGAGCAGTACTTC
NA	few	TRBJ2-7	13	TRBV29-1	CSVEGGGIYEQYF	TGCAGCGTTGAGGGAGGGGGTATCTACGAGCAGTACTTC
TRBD1	many	TRBJ2-3	15	TRBV5-1	CASSSGTGESDTQYF	TGCGCCAGCAGTTCCGGGACAGGGGAATCAGATACGCAGTATTTT
NA	few	TRBJ2-2	17	TRBV6-1	CASRLRGLAENTGELFF	TGTGCCAGCAGGCTTCGGGGGCTAGCGGAGAACACCGGGGAGCTGTTTTTT
NA	NA	TRBJ2-1	11	TRBV6-2/TRBV6-3	CASKNYIEQFF	TGTGCCAGCAAAAACTATATTGAGCAGTTCTTC
NA	many	TRBJ1-1	14	TRBV10-3	CAISGGVLGTEAFF	TGTGCCATCAGCGGGGGGGTCCTGGGAACTGAAGCTTTCTTT
NA	NA	TRBJ1-1	14	TRBV6-5	CASSYGGPNTEAFF	TGTGCCAGCAGTTACGGGGGCCCTAACACTGAAGCTTTCTTT
TRBD1	NA	TRBJ1-2	15	TRBV27	CASSLTQTGRYGYTF	TGTGCCAGCAGTTTAACCCAGACAGGGCGGTATGGCTACACCTTC
NA	many	TRBJ2-3	13	TRBV15	CATSRDLADTQYF	TGTGCCACCAGCAGAGATCTAGCAGATACGCAGTATTTT
TRBD2	NA	TRBJ2-2	16	TRBV20-1	CSARGEREGRAGELFF	TGCAGTGCTAGAGGAGAGCGGGAGGGCCGGGCCGGGGAGCTGTTTTTT
NA	NA	TRBJ2-7	13	TRBV12-3/TRBV12-4	CASSLPNSYEQYF	TGTGCCAGCAGTTTACCTAATTCCTACGAGCAGTACTTC
TRBD1	NA	TRBJ1-6	14	TRBV27	CASSLTGGNSPLHF	TGTGCCAGCAGTTTAACAGGGGGTAATTCACCCCTCCACTTT
NA	NA	TRBJ2-5	17	TRBV4-3	CASSQDAAGWGQETQYF	TGCGCCAGCAGCCAAGATGCGGCGGGATGGGGACAAGAGACCCAGTACTTC
TRBD1	NA	TRBJ2-5	16	TRBV4-1	CASSQETGALLETQYF	TGCGCCAGCAGCCAGGAGACAGGGGCCCTGCTTGAGACCCAGTACTTC
NA	few	TRBJ1-5	14	TRBV9	CASSKDSSNQPQHF	TGTGCCAGCAGCAAAGACAGTAGCAATCAGCCCCAGCATTTT
NA	many	TRBJ1-5	15	TRBV27	CASSLVGRSNQPQHF	TGTGCCAGCAGTTTAGTGGGACGTAGCAATCAGCCCCAGCATTTT
TRBD1	NA	TRBJ2-1	16	TRBV7-2	CASSFWGTGRGNEQFF	TGTGCCAGCAGCTTTTGGGGGACAGGCAGGGGCAATGAGCAGTTCTTC
NA	NA	TRBJ2-1	14	TRBV28	CASKPDRIRDEQFF	TGTGCCAGCAAACCCGACAGGATCAGGGATGAGCAGTTCTTC
NA	many	TRBJ2-5	13	TRBV9	CASSDGTPETQYF	TGTGCCAGCAGCGACGGGACTCCAGAGACCCAGTACTTC
TRBD1	NA	TRBJ2-1	15	TRBV9	CASSVGTGVPDEQFF	TGTGCCAGCAGCGTAGGTACAGGGGTTCCGGATGAGCAGTTCTTC
TRBD1	NA	TRBJ2-7	15	TRBV10-2	CASSDWTGVVDEQYF	TGCGCCAGCAGTGACTGGACAGGGGTAGTGGACGAGCAGTACTTC
NA	NA	TRBJ2-3	14	TRBV5-1	CASRGTYKTDTQYF	TGCGCCAGCAGGGGGACGTACAAGACAGATACGCAGTATTTT
NA	NA	TRBJ2-2	17	TRBV10-3	CAISESGGREWNGELFF	TGTGCCATCAGTGAGTCCGGGGGGCGCGAATGGAACGGGGAGCTGTTTTTT
NA	NA	TRBJ2-2	12	TRBV7-9	CASSDNTGELFF	TGTGCCAGCAGCGACAACACCGGGGAGCTGTTTTTT
TRBD1	NA	TRBJ2-7	17	TRBV15	CATSREDPGQGFYEQYF	TGTGCCACCAGCAGAGAGGACCCGGGACAGGGGTTCTACGAGCAGTACTTC
NA	few	TRBJ2-3	15	TRBV7-8	CASSLALTSGDTQYF	TGTGCCAGCAGCTTAGCGCTGACCTCGGGAGATACGCAGTATTTT
TRBD1	NA	TRBJ2-7	14	TRBV7-2	CASSQGQGVYEQYF	TGTGCCAGCAGCCAGGGACAGGGAGTATACGAGCAGTACTTC
NA	NA	TRBJ2-7	15	TRBV5-6	CASSLVGHSSYEQYF	TGTGCCAGCAGCTTGGTAGGACACTCCTCCTACGAGCAGTACTTC
TRBD1	NA	TRBJ2-5	16	TRBV5-5	CASSGGTGVVQETQHF	TGTGCCAGCAGCGGGGGGACAGGGGTGGTCCAAGAGACCCAGCACTTC
NA	NA	TRBJ2-5	16	TRBV9	CASSEGYLTVQETQYF	TGTGCCAGCAGCGAAGGCTACCTGACAGTCCAAGAGACCCAGTACTTC
NA	NA	TRBJ2-3	14	TRBV5-1	CASRGTFETDTQYF	TGCGCCAGCAGGGGGACGTTTGAAACAGATACGCAGTATTTT
NA	few	TRBJ2-1	14	TRBV9	CASSEVGAYNEQFF	TGTGCCAGCAGCGAGGTAGGAGCATACAATGAGCAGTTCTTC
NA	NA	TRBJ2-2	14	TRBV20-1	CSARVLENTGELFF	TGCAGTGCTAGAGTTTTAGAGAACACCGGGGAGCTGTTTTTT
NA	few	TRBJ2-7	14	TRBV4-1	CASSQDSRAYEQYF	TGCGCCAGCAGCCAAGATTCTAGGGCCTACGAGCAGTACTTC
NA	NA	TRBJ1-1	15	TRBV7-9	CASSLQPLTAPEAFF	TGTGCCAGCAGCCTTCAACCCTTGACAGCGCCTGAAGCTTTCTTT
NA	few	TRBJ1-5	15	TRBV12-3/TRBV12-4	CASTPEGDSNQPQHF	TGTGCCAGCACCCCCGAGGGGGATAGCAATCAGCCCCAGCATTTT
TRBD2	NA	TRBJ2-3	16	TRBV12-3/TRBV12-4	CASSLLVAGESDTQYF	TGTGCCAGCAGTTTACTCGTAGCGGGAGAGTCAGATACGCAGTATTTT